This T cell receptor (beta chain) is from a study of human T cells and chemical hapten exposure. Ten or more counts support this clonotype. TCRdb independently ran MiXCR on the RACE reads; one entry per CDR3 protein. The sample holds roughly 360,000 distinct CDR3 sequences, roughly 4.8% seen once. As to time point: patch test 1, 2 weeks after DPC sensitization. Stated treatment: therapeutic diphenylcyclopropenone sensitization with weekly scalp DPC. The sequence derives from a woman aged 45-65 years with alopecia areata. Some clones in this sample may be carry-over from other donors' samples. This sample comprised whole blood, obtained in connection with sensitization to the hapten diphenylcyclopropenone (DPC).

CDR3 residues: CSVPVGNEQFF. CDR3 DNA sequence: TGCAGCGTGCCCGTGGGGAATGAGCAGTTCTTC. This chain connects TRBV29-1 to TRBJ2-1; D uncertain. CDR3 length equals 11 residues. Germline values: CDR1 SQVTM, CDR2 ANQGSEA. Trimming stripped 6 bases from V and 7 bases from J, with 10 bases between.